This T cell receptor beta chain was recorded in a study of Graves' ophthalmopathy and Graves' hyperthyroidism. The study's findings and limits: Researchers report that a 13-signature model separated ophthalmopathy from stable hyperthyroidism, posting 87.88% sensitivity and approximately 81% specificity.

Serum thyroxine and TRAb, along with clinical symptoms, thyroid ultrasound and orbital computed tomography, were what diagnosis relied on. An approximately 9.4 ml volume of fresh peripheral blood provided the PBMCs. Including both end residues, the CDR3 is 16 amino acids long. Germline CDR1 and CDR2: SGHAT and FQDESV (reference sequence). Regarding this clonotype: The antigen is undetermined. It is unclear where the CDR3 begins or ends on the DNA, so no DNA is shown, and the CDR3 is as TCRdb lists it.

Investigators amplified TCR beta CDR3 regions from RNA transcripts. HTBI primers were used in a first-round RT-PCR, which preceded a second-round multiplex PCR. TCRdb called the multiplex PCR reads again in MiXCR, with one record for every CDR3 protein. The sample records some 750,000 distinct CDR3 sequences, roughly two fifths being singletons. Sample: peripheral blood. The clonotype comes from an adult man with Graves' ophthalmopathy. The chain employs TRBV11-1 and TRBJ1-4. CDR3 region: CACSVEGGLRNEKLFF.